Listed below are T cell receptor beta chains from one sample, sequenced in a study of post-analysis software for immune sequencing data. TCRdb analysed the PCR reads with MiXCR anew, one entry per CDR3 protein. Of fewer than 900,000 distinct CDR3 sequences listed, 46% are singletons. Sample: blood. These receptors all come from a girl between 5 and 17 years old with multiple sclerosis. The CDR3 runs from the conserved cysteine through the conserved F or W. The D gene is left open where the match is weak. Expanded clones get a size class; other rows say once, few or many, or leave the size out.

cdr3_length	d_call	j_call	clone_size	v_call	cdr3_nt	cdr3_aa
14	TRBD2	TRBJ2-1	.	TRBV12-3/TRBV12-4	TGTGCCAGCAGTTTAGCGGGACTAGCGCAGGAGCAGTTCTTC	CASSLAGLAQEQFF
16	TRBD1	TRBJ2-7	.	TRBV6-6	TGTGCCAGCAGTTACTCACCCGGGACAGTGGATGATGAGCAGTACTTC	CASSYSPGTVDDEQYF
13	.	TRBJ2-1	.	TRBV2	TGTGCCAGCAGTGGGGACATTTACAATGAGCAGTTCTTC	CASSGDIYNEQFF
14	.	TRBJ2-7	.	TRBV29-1	TGCAGCGTTGAACTGGGGACGTCCACCTACGAGCAGTACTTC	CSVELGTSTYEQYF
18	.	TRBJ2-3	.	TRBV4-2	TGTGCCAGCAGCCGGGCACGGGACTTCCGAGGGGGCACAGATACGCAGTATTTT	CASSRARDFRGGTDTQYF
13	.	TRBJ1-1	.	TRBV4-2	TGTGCCAGCAGGACAAACATGAACACTGAAGCTTTCTTT	CASRTNMNTEAFF
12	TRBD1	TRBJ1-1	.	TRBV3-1	TGTGCCAGCAGCCGAGGGACAGTTGAAGCTTTCTTT	CASSRGTVEAFF
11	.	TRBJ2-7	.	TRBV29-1	TGCAGCGTTGTATCTGGTGTGGAGCAGTACTTC	CSVVSGVEQYF
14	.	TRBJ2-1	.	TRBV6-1	TGTGCCAGCAGTGATCAGCCGATCTACAATGAGCAGTTCTTC	CASSDQPIYNEQFF
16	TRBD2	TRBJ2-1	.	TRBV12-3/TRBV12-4	TGTGCCAGCAGTGCCCCTGGGACTAGCGGGTACAATGAGCAGTTCTTC	CASSAPGTSGYNEQFF
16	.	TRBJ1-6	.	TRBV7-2	TGTGCCAGCAGCTTAGGCAGGGGACCGCAAAATTCACCCCTCCACTTT	CASSLGRGPQNSPLHF
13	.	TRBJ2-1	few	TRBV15	TGTGCCACCTCCAGATCCGGCCCTGGGGAGCAGTTCTTC	CATSRSGPGEQFF
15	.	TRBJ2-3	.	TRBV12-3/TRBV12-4	TGTGCCAGCACTGGGGAGTCTAGAGGCACAGATACGCAGTATTTT	CASTGESRGTDTQYF
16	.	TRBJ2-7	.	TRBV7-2	TGTGCCAGCAGCCCAGACCTGGGACCGCTTGGGGAGGCCCAGTACTTC	CASSPDLGPLGEAQYF
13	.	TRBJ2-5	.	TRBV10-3	TGTGCCATCAGTAGCGGGCTTCTAGAGACCCAGTACTTC	CAISSGLLETQYF
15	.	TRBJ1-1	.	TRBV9	TGTGCCAGCAGCGTAGTCGGGGGCGATGGCACTGAAGCTTTCTTT	CASSVVGGDGTEAFF
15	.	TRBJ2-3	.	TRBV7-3	TGTGCCATTCAAATGACGGTCGTTAGCACAGATACGCAGTATTTT	CAIQMTVVSTDTQYF